These T cell receptor beta chains were read from a single sample in a study of blood T cells in healthy people across ages. One entry per CDR3 protein results from TCRdb running MiXCR on the 5' RACE reads. The table lists hundreds of thousands of distinct CDR3 sequences, approximately 30% of them singletons, with 15% to 18% in the top ten. The sample comprised blood. The receptor set was obtained from an elderly woman in good health. The CDR3 runs from the conserved cysteine through the conserved F or W. A D gene is named only where the DNA matches it firmly. A row's size may be missing; if present it is once, few, many or a size class.

D	J	length	size	V	CDR3	DNA
-	TRBJ1-6	15	-	TRBV5-5	CASSPGAGGNSPLHF	TGTGCCAGCAGCCCCGGTGCGGGAGGGAATTCACCCCTCCACTTT
-	TRBJ2-3	16	few	TRBV18	CASSPQVGWGTDTQYF	TGTGCCAGCTCACCCCAGGTGGGATGGGGCACAGATACGCAGTATTTT
-	TRBJ2-7	12	few	TRBV5-1	CASSLTSSEQYF	TGCGCCAGCAGCTTGACTAGCTCCGAGCAGTACTTC
-	TRBJ1-6	14	few	TRBV14	CASSQVRDNSPLHF	TGTGCCAGCAGCCAAGTGCGAGATAATTCACCCCTCCACTTT
-	TRBJ2-7	14	many	TRBV20-1	CSGQTPGSTYEQYF	TGCAGTGGCCAAACGCCAGGCAGTACCTACGAGCAGTACTTC
-	TRBJ1-5	15	-	TRBV20-1	CSAFPRGAGNQPQHF	TGCAGTGCTTTTCCCCGGGGGGCCGGCAATCAGCCCCAGCATTTT
TRBD2	TRBJ2-3	14	many	TRBV7-2	CASSLVTGGDTQYF	TGTGCCAGCAGCTTAGTTACGGGAGGAGATACGCAGTATTTT
-	TRBJ1-2	15	many	TRBV15	CATSSPDTGNYGYTF	TGTGCCACCAGCAGTCCCGATACAGGGAACTATGGCTACACCTTC
TRBD1	TRBJ2-7	18	many	TRBV10-3	CAISERSRGRITTYEQYF	TGTGCCATCAGTGAAAGAAGCAGGGGGCGAATTACCACCTACGAGCAGTACTTC
-	TRBJ1-6	12	many	TRBV6-5	CASRQGSSPLHF	TGTGCCAGCAGGCAGGGATCTTCACCCCTCCACTTT
TRBD2	TRBJ2-1	12	few	TRBV7-2	CTSSQGTTTQFF	TGTACCAGCAGCCAAGGGACTACCACCCAGTTCTTC
TRBD1	TRBJ2-3	16	many	TRBV20-1	CSATEIDRGLADTQYF	TGCAGTGCTACGGAGATAGACAGGGGCTTGGCAGATACGCAGTATTTT
-	TRBJ1-1	11	few	TRBV30	CAWSVRAEAFF	TGTGCCTGGAGTGTAAGGGCTGAAGCTTTCTTT
-	TRBJ1-1	15	-	TRBV7-8	CASSLASSGNTEAFF	TGTGCCAGCAGCTTAGCTTCATCAGGGAACACTGAAGCTTTCTTT
TRBD1	TRBJ2-1	18	many	TRBV7-2	CATAKYQLDRGRFNEQFF	TGTGCCACCGCCAAATACCAACTCGACAGGGGGCGGTTCAATGAGCAGTTCTTC
-	TRBJ1-6	15	-	TRBV7-9	CASSLNRQSNSPLHF	TGTGCCAGCAGCTTAAACCGACAGAGTAATTCACCCCTCCACTTT
-	TRBJ1-2	14	many	TRBV28	CASSSSTTNYGYTF	TGTGCCAGCAGTTCATCGACAACTAACTATGGCTACACCTTC
TRBD1	TRBJ2-3	16	-	TRBV18	CASPYAGQGSTDTQYF	TGTGCCAGCCCCTACGCAGGACAGGGGAGCACAGATACGCAGTATTTT
-	TRBJ2-6	13	many	TRBV30	CAGKGSGANVLTF	TGTGCCGGGAAGGGCTCTGGGGCCAACGTCCTGACTTTC
-	TRBJ2-7	14	-	TRBV5-1	CASSLAGGYDEQYF	TGCGCCAGCAGCTTGGCAGGGGGGTACGACGAGCAATACTTC
TRBD1	TRBJ2-7	15	few	TRBV5-1	CASNFRTGSSYEQYF	TGCGCCAGCAACTTCCGGACAGGGAGCTCCTACGAGCAGTACTTC
-	TRBJ2-1	16	many	TRBV7-3	CASSPNTGYSYNEQFF	TGTGCCAGCAGCCCGAATACAGGGTACTCCTACAATGAGCAGTTCTTC
TRBD1	TRBJ2-1	21	-	TRBV4-3	CASSQDPGQGASLGPYNEQFF	TGCGCCAGCAGCCAAGATCCAGGACAGGGGGCCAGCCTGGGGCCTTACAATGAGCAGTTCTTC
-	TRBJ1-1	16	-	TRBV7-2	CASSLRPGTVGTEAFF	TGTGCCAGCAGCTTAAGACCAGGGACCGTGGGTACTGAAGCTTTCTTT
-	TRBJ2-5	15	many	TRBV5-1	CASSLGGATQETQYF	TGCGCCAGCAGCTTAGGGGGGGCGACCCAAGAGACCCAGTACTTC
-	TRBJ1-1	15	-	TRBV5-1	CASSPASPRDVEAFF	TGCGCCAGCAGCCCGGCATCTCCCCGGGACGTTGAAGCTTTCTTT
TRBD1	TRBJ1-2	13	many	TRBV12-3/TRBV12-4	CASSRDRGSGYTF	TGTGCCAGCAGTAGGGACAGGGGATCTGGCTACACCTTC
-	TRBJ2-4	12	many	TRBV5-1	CASSLGASIQYF	TGCGCCAGCAGCTTGGGGGCGAGCATTCAGTACTTC
-	TRBJ1-2	13	few	TRBV6-1	CASRTGRLGGYTF	TGTGCCAGCAGAACGGGACGGCTCGGGGGCTACACCTTC
-	TRBJ2-7	12	few	TRBV28	CASKGRGYEQYF	TGTGCCAGCAAGGGCAGGGGCTACGAGCAGTACTTC
-	TRBJ2-2	11	few	TRBV25-1	CAIEGTGELFF	TGTGCCATCGAGGGTACCGGGGAGCTGTTTTTT
-	TRBJ1-2	15	many	TRBV4-3	CASSQDRQFGYGYTF	TGCGCCAGCAGCCAAGATAGACAGTTCGGGTATGGCTACACCTTC
-	TRBJ2-3	15	once	TRBV29-1	CSVVYAGTSTDTQYF	TGCAGCGTTGTGTATGCGGGGACTAGCACAGATACGCAGTATTTT
TRBD2	TRBJ2-1	14	-	TRBV7-2	CASTGGLAHNEQFF	TGTGCCAGCACCGGGGGACTAGCCCACAATGAGCAGTTCTTC
TRBD2	TRBJ2-5	11	few	TRBV20-1	CRAGFGETQYF	TGCAGAGCGGGGTTCGGGGAGACCCAGTACTTC
TRBD1	TRBJ2-1	12	-	TRBV20-1	CSANRGYNEQFF	TGCAGTGCTAACAGGGGGTACAATGAGCAGTTCTTC
-	TRBJ2-7	14	many	TRBV20-1	CSASTTGAWSEQYF	TGCAGTGCTTCTACTACTGGGGCCTGGAGCGAGCAGTACTTC
-	TRBJ2-2	14	few	TRBV5-6	CASSPEWYTGELFF	TGTGCCAGCAGCCCGGAATGGTACACCGGGGAGCTGTTTTTT
-	TRBJ2-5	15	-	TRBV7-2	CASSTPGGGGQTQYF	TGCGCCAGCAGTACCCCAGGAGGGGGGGGACAGACCCAGTACTTC
TRBD1	TRBJ2-7	15	-	TRBV10-3	CAISEQDRGNYEQYF	TGTGCCATCAGTGAGCAAGACAGGGGGAACTACGAGCAGTACTTC
-	TRBJ2-5	12	-	TRBV6-2/TRBV6-3	CASTGYGETQYF	TGTGCCAGCACGGGTTACGGAGAGACCCAGTACTTC
TRBD2	TRBJ2-3	15	-	TRBV20-1	CSARSSGNSADTQYF	TGCAGTGCACGGTCTAGCGGGAATTCCGCAGATACGCAGTATTTT
TRBD1	TRBJ2-1	17	many	TRBV4-2	CASSQEGTGGGYNEQFF	TGTGCCAGCAGCCAAGAAGGGACAGGGGGCGGGTACAATGAGCAGTTCTTC
TRBD2	TRBJ2-5	16	few	TRBV19	CASGKLGTSGVETQYF	TGTGCCAGTGGTAAACTCGGGACTAGCGGGGTGGAGACCCAGTACTTC
TRBD1	TRBJ2-4	15	many	TRBV5-6	CASSFTGGKTNIQYF	TGTGCCAGCAGCTTCACAGGGGGGAAGACAAACATTCAGTACTTC
-	TRBJ2-5	12	many	TRBV29-1	CSVVSGGETQYF	TGCAGCGTTGTCAGTGGGGGAGAGACCCAGTACTTC
-	TRBJ1-1	16	few	TRBV6-2/TRBV6-3	CASTSAKGPRTTEAFF	TGTGCCAGCACCTCGGCCAAGGGGCCCAGGACGACTGAAGCTTTCTTT
-	TRBJ2-7	15	many	TRBV7-6	CASSQGGSSSYEQYF	TGTGCCAGCAGCCAGGGGGGGAGTAGCTCCTACGAGCAGTACTTC
-	TRBJ2-5	14	-	TRBV12-3/TRBV12-4	CASSLSLGEDAQYF	TGTGCCAGCAGTTTAAGTCTGGGAGAAGATGCCCAGTACTTC
-	TRBJ2-4	12	many	TRBV20-1	CSAREGFGIQYF	TGCAGTGCTAGAGAGGGGTTCGGCATTCAGTACTTC
TRBD2	TRBJ2-7	13	few	TRBV20-1	CSAERGGNNEQYF	TGCAGTGCGGAGCGGGGGGGTAACAATGAGCAGTACTTC
TRBD2	TRBJ2-1	19	-	TRBV7-3	CASSQGGWLAGARPNEQFF	TGTGCCAGCAGTCAAGGGGGGTGGCTAGCGGGGGCCCGGCCCAATGAGCAGTTCTTC
-	TRBJ2-2	14	-	TRBV5-1	CASSLAQGVGELFF	TGCGCCAGCAGCTTGGCACAGGGAGTCGGGGAGCTGTTTTTT
-	TRBJ2-3	16	many	TRBV21-1	CASSKGGRSPTDTQYF	TGTGCCAGCAGCAAAGGGGGGCGATCCCCCACAGATACGCAGTATTTT
-	TRBJ2-6	18	many	TRBV4-1	CASSQVLRVGSGANVLTF	TGCGCCAGCAGCCAAGTCTTAAGGGTGGGCTCTGGGGCCAACGTCCTGACTTTC